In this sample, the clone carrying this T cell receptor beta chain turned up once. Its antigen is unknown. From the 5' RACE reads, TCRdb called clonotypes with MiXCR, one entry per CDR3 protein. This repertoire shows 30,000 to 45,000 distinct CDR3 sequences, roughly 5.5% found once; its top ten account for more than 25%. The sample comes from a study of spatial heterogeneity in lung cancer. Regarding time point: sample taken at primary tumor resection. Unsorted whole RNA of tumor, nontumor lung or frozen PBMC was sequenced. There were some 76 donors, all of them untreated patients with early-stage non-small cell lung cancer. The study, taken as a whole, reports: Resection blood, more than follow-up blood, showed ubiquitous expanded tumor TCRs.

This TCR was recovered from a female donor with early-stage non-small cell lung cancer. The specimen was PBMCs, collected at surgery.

CDR3 sequence: CASSKAELAGGTDTQYF. CDR3 coding DNA: TGTGCCAGCAGCAAAGCCGAACTAGCGGGAGGCACAGATACGCAGTATTTT. The chain joins TRBV21-1 to TRBJ2-3; the D call TRBD2 from the table was never checked on the DNA. TRBV21-1 is a documented pseudogene. The length of the CDR3 is 17 residues.